The T cell receptor beta chain described here comes from a study of shared clonotypes between healthy human individuals. Germline V gene lookup returns CDR1 MGHRA and CDR2 YSYEKL. CDR3 length: 14 residues. V lost 1 base to trimming and J lost 1 base, with 8 bases between them. Naive CD8 isolation took CD45RO-negative cells positively selected for CCR7 and excluded terminally differentiated effector memory CD45RA+ cells. Repertoires were generated with immunoSEQ multiplex PCR, while TCRdb's copy carries only in-frame clones and drops some. The repertoire has roughly 1,800,000 clones, around 96% of them found once; the top ten carry 1.2%. On this clone: The sample has other DNA sequences that encode this CDR3 too.

The clonotype comes from a man aged 18 to 29 in good health. The J gene is TRBJ2-7, the V gene TRBV4-1, with D maybe TRBD2 (6 bases). The sequenced sample was naive CD8+ T cells sorted from blood. This CDR3 reads CASSQVGTSYEQYF. In DNA form, the CDR3 reads TGCGCCAGCAGCCAAGTGGGGACTTCCTACGAGCAGTACTTC.